This T cell receptor beta chain was obtained from a study of T cell repertoires in cytomegalovirus infection. The CDR3 length is 14 residues. V lost 3 bases and J lost 0, with 7 bases in between. Germline V gene sequence: CDR1 SGHAT, CDR2 FQNNGV. Note on this clonotype: The antigen remains unidentified.

TCRdb redid the calling of the reads with MiXCR, one entry per CDR3 protein. The data hold a few hundred thousand distinct CDR3 sequences, with just under 35% observed a single time. This specimen was cultured PBMCs, taken from culture after CMV antigen stimulation. The clonotype originates from a human donor in good health (CMV status not recorded). Some clones in this sample may be carry-over from other donors' samples. This chain links TRBV11-2 with TRBJ2-3, with unresolved D. CDR3 coding DNA: TGTGCCAGCAGCTTCCCACCGAGCACAGATACGCAGTATTTT. This sequence encodes CASSFPPSTDTQYF.